A selection of T cell receptor beta chains follows, all from one sample in a study of human T cells and chemical hapten exposure. TCRdb reanalysed the RACE reads using MiXCR and keeps one entry per CDR3 protein. The table shows 55,000 to 85,000 distinct CDR3 sequences, with around 9.8% occurring only once. Sequences were derived from whole blood, sampled in connection with sensitization to the hapten diphenylcyclopropenone (DPC). These receptors all come from a woman aged 40 to 55 with alopecia areata. Some clones in this sample may be carry-over from other donors' samples. Both conserved end residues are part of each CDR3. The D gene is left open where the match is weak. Rows give clone size only sometimes, using once, few, many, or a class for an expanded clone.

V	D	J	size	DNA	CDR3
TRBV9	NA	TRBJ2-3	NA	TGTGCCAGCAGCGGGACGGCCCTGGAAGATACGCAGTATTTT	CASSGTALEDTQYF
TRBV6-2/TRBV6-3	NA	TRBJ1-2	few	TGTGCCAGCAGTTACATCCCCCTCGGCAGGCTGGGCTACACCTTC	CASSYIPLGRLGYTF
TRBV5-1	NA	TRBJ1-6	NA	TGCGCCAGCAGCTCGACAGGCTCGGAGAATTCACCCCTCCACTTT	CASSSTGSENSPLHF
TRBV5-1	TRBD1	TRBJ1-2	few	TGCGCCAGCAGCCAGGACCAGGGGACAGGACATGGCTACACCTTC	CASSQDQGTGHGYTF
TRBV20-1	NA	TRBJ2-7	few	TGCAGTGCAGACCGGGTTGATCAAAGCTCCTACGAGCAGTACTTC	CSADRVDQSSYEQYF
TRBV5-4	TRBD2	TRBJ2-1	NA	TGTGCCAGCTCCCCTAGCGGGGGGTACAATGAGCAGTTCTTC	CASSPSGGYNEQFF
TRBV19	NA	TRBJ1-4	many	TGTGCCAGTAGTTTAGGGGGTTCACGTGAAAAACTGTTTTTT	CASSLGGSREKLFF
TRBV20-1	TRBD1	TRBJ1-4	many	TGCAGTGCTAGGGGAGGGACAGGGCGTGAAAAACTGTTTTTT	CSARGGTGREKLFF
TRBV7-9	NA	TRBJ1-5	many	TGTGCCAGCAGCTGGGACGGCCCGCAGCCCCAGCATTTT	CASSWDGPQPQHF
TRBV2	NA	TRBJ2-3	NA	TGTGCCAGCAGTGGCGGACAGTACACAGATACGCAGTATTTT	CASSGGQYTDTQYF
TRBV5-4	TRBD1	TRBJ2-2	NA	TGTGCCAGCACGGGACAGCTGAACACCGGGGAGCTGTTTTTT	CASTGQLNTGELFF
TRBV12-3/TRBV12-4	NA	TRBJ2-7	NA	TGTGCCAGCTGTCGGAGCTACGAGCAGTACTTC	CASCRSYEQYF
TRBV11-2	NA	TRBJ1-3	many	TGTGCCAGCAGCTTAGACAGAAGCTCTGGAAACACCATATATTTT	CASSLDRSSGNTIYF
TRBV20-1	TRBD1	TRBJ1-3	NA	TGCAGTGCTGGCCCCAGGGACAGGTCCGGAAACACCATATATTTT	CSAGPRDRSGNTIYF
TRBV20-1	TRBD1	TRBJ2-7	few	TGCAGTGCTGGGGGGGACAGGGTATCTTACGAGCAGTACTTC	CSAGGDRVSYEQYF
TRBV11-2	TRBD1	TRBJ1-1	many	TGTGCCAGCAGCTCTGACAGGGTCCTCTTGGTTGCTTTCTTT	CASSSDRVLLVAFF
TRBV29-1	TRBD1	TRBJ2-1	few	TGCAGCGCAAAGTCCGGGACAGGGGTTGAGCAGTTCTTC	CSAKSGTGVEQFF
TRBV4-1	NA	TRBJ1-6	many	TGCGCCAGCAGCCCTAGGGGGGGAAGGATGAATTCACCCCTCCACTTT	CASSPRGGRMNSPLHF
TRBV12-3/TRBV12-4	NA	TRBJ2-7	many	TGTGCCAGCAGTTCACTAGCCACCTACGAGCAGTACTTC	CASSSLATYEQYF
TRBV19	TRBD2	TRBJ2-3	many	TGTGCCAGTCGGGAGGGCGGGGCTAGCACAGATACGCAGTATTTT	CASREGGASTDTQYF
TRBV20-1	TRBD1	TRBJ2-5	many	TGCAGTGGACAGGGGAACCAAGAGACCCAGTACTTC	CSGQGNQETQYF
TRBV7-7	NA	TRBJ1-1	NA	TGTGCCAGCAGCTCTCAGATGAACACTGAAGCTTTCTTT	CASSSQMNTEAFF
TRBV7-9	TRBD1	TRBJ1-2	many	TGTGCCAGCAGCTTGGGACAGGGGGCGTACGACTATGGCTACACCTTC	CASSLGQGAYDYGYTF
TRBV18	NA	TRBJ1-4	many	TGTGCCAGCTCACCACCATCGGACAAACTGTTTTTT	CASSPPSDKLFF
TRBV7-2	TRBD2	TRBJ2-2	many	TGTGCCAGCAGCTTATTGGGTAGCGGGGGCACCGGGGAGCTGTTTTTT	CASSLLGSGGTGELFF
TRBV4-3	NA	TRBJ2-7	NA	TGCGCCAGCAGCCAAGAAATTCGCGACAGGCCCCCCTTCTACGAGCAGTACTTC	CASSQEIRDRPPFYEQYF
TRBV11-2	TRBD2	TRBJ2-2	few	TGTGCCAGCAGTCCAACGCCGGGCCTAGCGGGGAACCCCGGGGAGCTGTTTTTT	CASSPTPGLAGNPGELFF
TRBV12-3/TRBV12-4	NA	TRBJ1-2	NA	TGTGCCAGCAGTTCCCTCTGGAAAAAAACTAACTATGGCTACACCTTC	CASSSLWKKTNYGYTF
TRBV4-1	TRBD1	TRBJ1-2	many	TGCGCCAGCGGAACAGGGGGCGCGAATAACTATGGCTACACCTTC	CASGTGGANNYGYTF
TRBV28	NA	TRBJ2-7	NA	TGTGCCAGCAGTTTAAGTCTCGGGGGCTACGAGCAGTACTTC	CASSLSLGGYEQYF
TRBV11-2	NA	TRBJ1-6	NA	TGTGCCAGCAGGCCGCTCGACCCAGCTAATTCACCCCTCCACTTT	CASRPLDPANSPLHF